Listed here is a single TCR beta chain. The antigen is undetermined. With a duration under 2 months, the hyperthyroidism was newly diagnosed in patients aged 18 to 65. Germline CDR1 and CDR2: SNHLY and FYNNEI. V was pared by 6 bases and J by 0 bases, with 5 bases of the junction left unmatched. This CDR3 spans 15 amino acids. These data belong to a study of T cells in Graves' hyperthyroidism and ophthalmopathy. TCR beta CDR3 sequences were amplified from RNA transcripts. First-round RT-PCR of the TCR CDR3 relied on the HTBI primer set. Each CDR3 protein is one row after TCRdb ran MiXCR on the multiplex PCR reads. This table holds approximately 400,000 distinct CDR3 sequences, roughly 25% found once. Study observations and caveats: Blood also contained most expanded thyroid clonotypes above 0.001.

The V gene is TRBV2, the J gene TRBJ1-5, with 7 bases matching TRBD1. Sequenced material: blood. This TCR derives from a man aged 45-65 years with Graves' hyperthyroidism. The CDR3 region has the DNA TGTGCCAGCAGCCGACAGGGCCCTAGCAATCAGCCCCAGCATTTT. Translation gives CASSRQGPSNQPQHF.